This T cell receptor (beta chain) derives from a study of shared clonotypes between healthy human individuals. Broader study findings: A reduction in generation probabilities was seen for non-shared clonotypes relative to those shared by all four donors. Among several donors, around 5% of naive CD4 clonotypes were found in common.

Assay execution proceeded at the deep level. Clones were sequenced by immunoSEQ multiplex PCR, and TCRdb holds only the in-frame ones, with some missing. The sample consists of approximately 1,500,000 clones, approximately 98% of them appearing once. The germline gives CDR1 SGDLS, CDR2 YYNGEE. The V gene lost 4 bases and the J gene lost 2 bases, with 13 bases spanning the gap. The CDR3 spans 15 residues. About this clone itself: Its specificity is not known.

The TCR sequence derives from a man aged 30-40 years in good health. Sequences were obtained from naive CD4+ T cells sorted from blood. Stated subset: CD45RA+ positively selected. This chain joins TRBV9 and TRBJ2-1; a possible D gene is TRBD2 (5 bases). CDR3 sequence (DNA): TGTGCCAGCAGCTCGATAGCGAAAACCTACAATGAGCAGTTCTTC. The encoded protein is CASSSIAKTYNEQFF.